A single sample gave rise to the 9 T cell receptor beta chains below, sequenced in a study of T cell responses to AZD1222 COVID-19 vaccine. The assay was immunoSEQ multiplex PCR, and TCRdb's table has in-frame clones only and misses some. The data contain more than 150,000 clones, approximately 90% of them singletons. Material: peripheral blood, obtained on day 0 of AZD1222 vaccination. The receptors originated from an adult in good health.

The CDR3 nucleotides are TGTGCCAGCAGCGGCGGAGGGAAAGCTTTCTTT. It encodes CASSGGGKAFF. The chain uses TRBV5-4 and TRBJ1-1; no definite D call. From germline, CDR1 is SGHNT and CDR2 YYREEE (reference sequence). Trimming removed 4 bases at V and 9 bases at J, with 10 bases between. This CDR3 contains 11 residues.

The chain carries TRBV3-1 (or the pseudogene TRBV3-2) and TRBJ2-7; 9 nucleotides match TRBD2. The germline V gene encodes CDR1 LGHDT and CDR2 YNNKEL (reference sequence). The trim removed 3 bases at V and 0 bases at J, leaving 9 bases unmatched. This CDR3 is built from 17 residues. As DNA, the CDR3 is TGTGCCAGCAGCCACTCGAGCGGGAGGAAAAGCTCCTACGAGCAGTACTTC. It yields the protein CASSHSSGRKSSYEQYF.

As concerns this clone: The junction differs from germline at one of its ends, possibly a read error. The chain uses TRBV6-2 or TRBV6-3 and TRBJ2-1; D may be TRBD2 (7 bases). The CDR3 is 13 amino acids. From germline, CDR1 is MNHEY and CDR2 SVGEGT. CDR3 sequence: CASSYFGGRLQFF. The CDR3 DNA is TGTGCCAGCAGCTACTTCGGGGGGCGCCTCCAGTTCTTC.

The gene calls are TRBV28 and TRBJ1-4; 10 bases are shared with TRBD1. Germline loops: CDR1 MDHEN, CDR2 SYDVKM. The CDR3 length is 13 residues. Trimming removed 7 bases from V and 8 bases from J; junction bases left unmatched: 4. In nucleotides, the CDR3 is TGTGCCAGCATGACAGGGGGCTGGGAAAAACTGTTTTTT. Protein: CASMTGGWEKLFF.

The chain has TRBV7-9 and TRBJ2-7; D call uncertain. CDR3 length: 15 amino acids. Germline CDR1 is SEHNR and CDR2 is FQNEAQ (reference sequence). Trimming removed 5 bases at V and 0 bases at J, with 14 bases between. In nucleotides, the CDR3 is TGTGCCAGCAGCCCGCTATCGACGAGCTCCTACGAGCAGTACTTC. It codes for CASSPLSTSSYEQYF.

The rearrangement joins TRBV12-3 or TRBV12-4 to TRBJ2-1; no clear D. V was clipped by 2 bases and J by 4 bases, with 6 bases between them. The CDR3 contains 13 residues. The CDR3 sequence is CASSLSGYNEQFF. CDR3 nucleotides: TGTGCCAGCAGTTTATCAGGATACAATGAGCAGTTCTTC.

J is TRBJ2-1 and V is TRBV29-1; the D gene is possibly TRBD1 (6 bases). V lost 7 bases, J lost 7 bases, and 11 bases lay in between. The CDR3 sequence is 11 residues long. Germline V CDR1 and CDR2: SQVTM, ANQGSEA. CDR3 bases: TGCAGCGCCCAGGGGAGTAATGAGCAGTTCTTC. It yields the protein CSAQGSNEQFF.

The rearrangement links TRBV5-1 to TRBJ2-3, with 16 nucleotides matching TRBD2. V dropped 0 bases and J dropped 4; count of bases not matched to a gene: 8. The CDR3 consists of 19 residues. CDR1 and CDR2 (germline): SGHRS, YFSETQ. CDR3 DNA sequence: TGCGCCAGCAGCTTGGCCGGGACTAGCGGGAGGGCCAGGCCAGATACGCAGTATTTT. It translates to CASSLAGTSGRARPDTQYF.

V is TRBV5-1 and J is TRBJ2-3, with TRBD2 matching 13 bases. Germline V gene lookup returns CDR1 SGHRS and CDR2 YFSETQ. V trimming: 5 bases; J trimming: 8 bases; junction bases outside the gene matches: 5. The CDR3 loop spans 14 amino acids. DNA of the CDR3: TGCGCCAGCAGGACGGGACTAGCGGGATCTACGCAGTATTTT. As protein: CASRTGLAGSTQYF.